One and the same sample provided the 13 T cell receptor beta chains below, sequenced in a study of T cell repertoires in cytomegalovirus infection. TCRdb ran MiXCR on the reads and lists one entry per CDR3 protein. The table lists 300,000 to 400,000 distinct CDR3 sequences, 25% of them singletons. Which antigens these TCRs recognize remains unknown. This sample comprised cultured PBMCs, obtained from culture after CMV antigen stimulation. Receptor source: a human donor in good health (CMV status not recorded). Some clones in this sample may be carry-over from other donors' samples.

This clonotype was seen at least ten times. J is TRBJ2-7 and V is TRBV7-2, with a possible D match to TRBD2 (6 bases). The CDR3 runs to 15 residues. CDR1 is SGHTA, CDR2 FQGNSA, per germline. The germline V and J ends were trimmed by 5 bases and 1 base, with 15 bases remaining between them. CDR3: CASSPTMGGSYEQYF. In DNA, the CDR3 is TGTGCCAGCAGCCCCACTATGGGAGGATCCTACGAGCAGTACTTC. The full variable domain, in which reference TRBV7-2 and TRBJ2-7 provide the parts outside the CDR3, is GAGVSQSPSNKVTEKGKDVELRCDPISGHTALYWYRQSLGQGLEFLIYFQGNSAPDKSGLPSDRFSAERTGGSVSTLTIQRTQQEDSAVYLCASSPTMGGSYEQYFGPGTRLTVT.

The chain is built from TRBV5-1 and TRBJ2-6; D not resolved. This CDR3 has 16 residues. V was trimmed by 0 bases and J by 0 bases, leaving 7 bases between them. The V gene's germline CDR1 is SGHRS and CDR2 YFSETQ. The CDR3 sequence is CASSLDGLSGANVLTF. DNA for the CDR3: TGCGCCAGCAGCTTGGACGGTCTCTCTGGGGCCAACGTCCTGACTTTC.

At least ten counts were recorded for this clonotype. The rearrangement links TRBV7-2 to TRBJ2-7; 15 bases agree with TRBD2. The junction had 8 bases not matched to a gene; V was cut back by 5 bases and J by 9 bases. The germline CDR1 and CDR2 sequences are SGHTA and FQGNSA. CDR3 size: 15 residues. This CDR3 reads CASSVGLAGGGRQYF. The CDR3 nucleotides are TGTGCCAGCAGCGTAGGACTAGCGGGAGGGGGACGGCAGTACTTC.

This clonotype was seen a handful of times. The chain joins TRBV29-1 to TRBJ2-5, with 8 bases aligning to TRBD1. The length of the CDR3 is 12 residues. Germline loops: CDR1 SQVTM, CDR2 ANQGSEA. V shed 7 bases and J 5 bases; nucleotides not matched to a gene: 6. DNA of the CDR3: TGCAGCGCCTTCAGGGGGCGGGAGACCCAGTACTTC. Translation: CSAFRGRETQYF.

This sequence joins TRBV9 and TRBJ1-3; D uncertain. This CDR3 is 17 amino acids long. V gave up 4 bases and J gave up 0 bases, with 17 bases separating them. Germline CDR1 SGDLS, CDR2 YYNGEE. In DNA form, the CDR3 reads TGTGCCAGCAGCCCGAGCGGGGATGGGGTCTCTGGAAACACCATATATTTT. It specifies CASSPSGDGVSGNTIYF.

This clonotype was observed many times. The rearrangement links TRBV7-2 to TRBJ2-7, with D uncertain. This CDR3 has 12 amino acids. Germline V gives CDR1 SGHTA, CDR2 FQGNSA. Deletions cut 6 bases from V and 4 bases from J, with 10 bases between. The CDR3 DNA reads as TGTGCCAGCAGTTTAAGAGGATACGAGCAGTACTTC. This sequence encodes CASSLRGYEQYF.

This clonotype was counted at least ten times. This rearrangement joins TRBV12-3 or TRBV12-4 to TRBJ1-6; possibly TRBD1 for D (6 bases). This CDR3 is built from 14 residues. V was shortened by 4 bases and J by 7 bases, with 11 bases between the two germline ends. The CDR3 spells CASSSGQLNSPLHF. The CDR3 DNA is TGTGCCAGCAGTTCTGGACAGCTAAATTCACCCCTCCACTTT.

This chain connects TRBV12-3 or TRBV12-4 to TRBJ2-1, with D tentatively TRBD2 (6 bases). V was pared by 5 bases and J by 2 bases, with 16 bases between. This CDR3 is 16 amino acids long. DNA of the CDR3: TGTGCCAGCAGTAGAAGACTAGAGCGTACCTACAATGAGCAGTTCTTC. It translates to CASSRRLERTYNEQFF.

V is TRBV14 and J is TRBJ1-2, with 10 bases identical to TRBD1. The CDR3 loop spans 15 amino acids. Germline V CDR1 and CDR2: SGHDN, FVKESK. Trimming at V came to 1 base and at J to 5 bases, leaving 4 bases not matched to a gene. The CDR3 coding sequence is TGTGCCAGCAGCCAAGGCGGGACAGGGGTGTATGGCTACACCTTC. Its protein product is CASSQGGTGVYGYTF.

The V call is TRBV5-4, the J call TRBJ2-3; perhaps D is TRBD1 or TRBD2 (6 bases each). The CDR3 runs 16 residues. Germline loops: CDR1 SGHNT, CDR2 YYREEE (reference sequence). Deletions cut 4 bases from V and 0 bases from J, with 15 bases between. The CDR3, as DNA: TGTGCCAGCAGCCCTGGGGGGCGGAGGAGCACAGATACGCAGTATTTT. The encoded protein is CASSPGGRRSTDTQYF. Based on the CDR3 plus reference TRBV5-4 and TRBJ2-3, the full variable domain is ETGVTQSPTHLIKTRGQQVTLRCSSQSGHNTVSWYQQALGQGPQFIFQYYREEENGRGNFPPRFSGLQFPNYSSELNVNALELDDSALYLCASSPGGRRSTDTQYFGPGTRLTVL.

The rearrangement joins TRBV6-2 or TRBV6-3 to TRBJ2-7; D uncertain. CDR3 length: 12 residues. Looked up from germline, CDR1 is MNHEY and CDR2 is SVGEGT. The V end lost 2 bases, the J end lost 0 bases, and 2 bases lay between the germline ends. In DNA, the CDR3 is TGTGCCAGCAGTTACAGCTCCTACGAGCAGTACGTC. It encodes CASSYSSYEQYV.

The rearrangement uses TRBV28 and TRBJ2-7, with 8 bases that match TRBD1. The CDR3 has 13 residues. The germline V gene encodes CDR1 MDHEN and CDR2 SYDVKM. Trimming at V came to 5 bases and at J to 6 bases, leaving 6 bases not matched to a gene. The CDR3 sequence: CASSTGQGFEQYF. The DNA for the CDR3 is TGTGCCAGCAGTACCGGACAGGGATTCGAGCAGTACTTC.

This clonotype came up a few times. CDR3 coding DNA: TGCAGCGTTGCCTTTATCAACTACGAGCAGTACTTC. This gives the protein CSVAFINYEQYF. The rearrangement links TRBV29-1 to TRBJ2-7, with D uncertain. V gave up 4 bases and J gave up 3 bases, with 10 bases separating them. Germline assignment: CDR1 SQVTM and CDR2 ANQGSEA. This CDR3 contains 12 residues.